What follows describes a single T cell receptor (beta chain). Its antigen is still unknown. This sample was included in a study of T-cell memory formation after mild COVID-19. Regarding the study as a whole: Contracting clones, day 15 to 85, had balanced CD4/CD8, and later expanders favored CD4+. The authors left the SARS-CoV-2 specificity of second-wave clones peaking on day 37 unconfirmed.

TCRdb independently ran MiXCR on the 5' RACE reads; one entry per CDR3 protein. The sample has about 150,000 distinct CDR3 sequences; around 5.8% are singletons. CDR3 length equals 14 residues. Trimming stripped 1 base from V and 8 bases from J, with 14 bases between. Per germline, CDR1 SGHVS and CDR2 FQNEAQ. The chain combines TRBV7-8 with TRBJ1-2; D call uncertain. The receptor comes from an adult woman who had mild COVID-19 (a few samples of this study predate the infection). Cell type and time point are not known. The sequenced sample was PBMCs or a T cell subset sorted from them (not recorded which). This CDR3 reads CASSLGRSESGYTF. The CDR3 bases are TGTGCCAGCAGCTTAGGACGTTCAGAAAGCGGCTACACCTTC. Using reference TRBV7-8 and TRBJ1-2 for the parts outside the CDR3, the full variable domain is GAGVSQSPRYKVAKRGQDVALRCDPISGHVSLFWYQQALGQGPEFLTYFQNEAQLDKSGLPSDRFFAERPEGSVSTLKIQRTQQEDSAVYLCASSLGRSESGYTFGSGTRLTVV.